Below, one T cell receptor (beta chain) is given with its context. The antigen is unknown. This sample stems from a study of cytomegalovirus exposure and HLA in healthy donors. Overall study results and limits: Reportedly, a later analysis found an Asian-associated ancestry cluster had fewer N-insertions than the roughly 670-donor mean. Analysis was performed later, and it showed HLA-associated TCR beta chains to be more clonally expanded than equally common others. Researchers catalogued about 150 TCR beta chains as cytomegalovirus-associated. It has been reported that TCR beta sequences accurately predicted the HLA-A and HLA-B alleles of most subjects.

The V and J ends lost 0 bases and 6 bases, in that order; junction bases with no gene match: 10. This CDR3 is 16 amino acids long. Per germline, CDR1 MNHEY and CDR2 SMNVEV (reference sequence). It was with 60 Vbeta and 13 Jbeta primers that the PCR ran. Produced via immunoSEQ multiplex PCR; TCRdb's table is partial and in-frame only. Of fewer than 300,000 clones listed, 70% to 90% are singletons. This chain uses TRBV27 with TRBJ2-7; 8 positions agree with TRBD1. The TCR comes from a middle-aged man in good health and CMV-seropositive. The sample comprised PBMCs. DNA for the CDR3: TGTGCCAGCAGTTTATCCCCACCGCAGGGGGCTCTCGAGCAGTACTTC. Protein sequence: CASSLSPPQGALEQYF.